This T cell receptor beta chain was documented in a study of blood T cell repertoires in COVID-19. Looking at the study overall: Acute and convalescent COVID-19 specimens originated in the United States, Italy and Spain. From T cells, B-cell-depleted T cells, or PBMCs came the material, which was cDNA or gDNA.

The germline V gene has CDR1 MNHEY and CDR2 SVGAGI. This CDR3 comprises 13 residues. V dropped 6 bases and J dropped 4 bases, with 9 bases sitting between them. Authors' methods: Reference gene primer amplification gave estimated nucleated cell counts. The data were produced by immunoSEQ multiplex PCR, yet TCRdb's version contains in-frame clones alone and is incomplete. The DNA was the basis for D and trimming; V, J and clone size are from that table. The sample lists tens of thousands of clones; 65% to 80% were seen once. The source material was peripheral blood. The sequence derives from a human donor in a cohort sampled during active COVID-19. The chain carries TRBV6-5 and TRBJ2-2, with D possibly TRBD1 on 7 matching bases. The CDR3 is CASRRDSTGELFF. In nucleotides, the CDR3 is TGTGCCAGCAGGCGGGACAGCACCGGGGAGCTGTTTTTT.